This T cell receptor (beta chain) was sequenced for a study of cytomegalovirus exposure and HLA in healthy donors. Findings and caveats of the study: Confirmation in vitro established that three CMV-associated chains were specific for CMV antigens. The study listed approximately 170 cytomegalovirus-associated TCR beta chains.

About this clone itself: The antigen remains unidentified.

The CDR3 has 15 residues. The trim removed 2 bases at V and 0 bases at J, leaving 1 base unmatched. Germline assignment: CDR1 SGHRS and CDR2 YFSETQ. 13 Jbeta primers and 60 Vbeta primers were used for the PCR. Clones were read by immunoSEQ multiplex PCR, and TCRdb kept only the in-frame ones, dropping some. Its table lists approximately 120,000 clones. Sequencing was carried out using PBMCs. This clonotype originated in a woman aged 55-69 years in good health and CMV-seronegative. This chain links TRBV5-1 with TRBJ2-1, with 8 bases fitting TRBD2. CDR3 bases: TGCGCCAGCAGCTTAACTAGCGGCTCCTACAATGAGCAGTTCTTC. This gives the protein CASSLTSGSYNEQFF.